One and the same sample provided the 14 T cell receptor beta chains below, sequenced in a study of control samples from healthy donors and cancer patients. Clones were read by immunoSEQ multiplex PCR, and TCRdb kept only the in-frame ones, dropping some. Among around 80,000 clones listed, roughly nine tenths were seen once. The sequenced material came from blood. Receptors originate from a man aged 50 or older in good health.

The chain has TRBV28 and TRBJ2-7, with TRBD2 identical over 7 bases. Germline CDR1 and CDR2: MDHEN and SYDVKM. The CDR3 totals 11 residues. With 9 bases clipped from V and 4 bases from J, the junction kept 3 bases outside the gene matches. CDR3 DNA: TGTGCCAGTTGGGGGGGTTACGAGCAGTACTTC. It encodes CASWGGYEQYF.

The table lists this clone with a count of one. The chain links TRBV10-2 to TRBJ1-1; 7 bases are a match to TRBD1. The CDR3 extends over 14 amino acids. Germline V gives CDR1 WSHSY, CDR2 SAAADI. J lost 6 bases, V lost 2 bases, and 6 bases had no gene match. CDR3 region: CASSENRGGAEAFF. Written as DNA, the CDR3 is TGCGCCAGCAGTGAGAACAGGGGCGGCGCTGAAGCTTTCTTT.

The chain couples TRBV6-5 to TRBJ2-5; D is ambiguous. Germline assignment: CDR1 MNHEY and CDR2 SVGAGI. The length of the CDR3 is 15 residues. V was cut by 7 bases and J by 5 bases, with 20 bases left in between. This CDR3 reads CASIKRVSPSETQYF. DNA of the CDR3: TGTGCCAGCATCAAAAGGGTCTCCCCCTCGGAGACCCAGTACTTC.

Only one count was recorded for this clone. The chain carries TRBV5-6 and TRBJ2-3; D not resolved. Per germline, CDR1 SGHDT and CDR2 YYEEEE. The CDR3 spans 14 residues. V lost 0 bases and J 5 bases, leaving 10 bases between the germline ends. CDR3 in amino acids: CASSLDRNGDTQYF. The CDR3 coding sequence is TGTGCCAGCAGCTTGGACCGGAATGGAGATACGCAGTATTTT.

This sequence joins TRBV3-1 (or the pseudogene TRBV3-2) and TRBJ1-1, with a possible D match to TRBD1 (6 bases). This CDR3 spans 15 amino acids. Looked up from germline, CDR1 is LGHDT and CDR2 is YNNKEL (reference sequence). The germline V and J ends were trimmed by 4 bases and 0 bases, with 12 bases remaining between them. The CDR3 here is CASSPKGGLNTEAFF. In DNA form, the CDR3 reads TGTGCCAGCAGCCCCAAGGGGGGCCTGAACACTGAAGCTTTCTTT.

The CDR3 DNA reads TGCGCCAGCAGCTTGGTTCAGGGTGGCTATGGCTACACCTTC. It is translated as CASSLVQGGYGYTF. The V and J genes are TRBV5-1 and TRBJ1-2; the D gene is possibly TRBD1 (5 bases). This CDR3 is 14 amino acids long. Germline CDR1 is SGHRS and CDR2 is YFSETQ. The germline V and J ends were trimmed by 0 bases and 4 bases, with 10 bases remaining between them.

CDR3 loop: CASSLGAETDTQYF. In DNA form, the CDR3 reads TGTGCCAGCAGTCTCGGGGCAGAAACAGATACGCAGTATTTT. The rearrangement uses TRBV6-4 and TRBJ2-3; D possibly matches TRBD1 or TRBD2 (5 bases each). Germline lookup yields CDR1 MRHNA and CDR2 SNTAGT. The CDR3 consists of 14 residues. The germline V and J ends were trimmed by 5 bases and 3 bases, with 12 bases remaining between them.

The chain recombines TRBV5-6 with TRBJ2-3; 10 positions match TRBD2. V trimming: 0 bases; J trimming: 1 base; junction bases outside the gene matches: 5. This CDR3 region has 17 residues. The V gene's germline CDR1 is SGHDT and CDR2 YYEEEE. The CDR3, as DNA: TGTGCCAGCAGCTTGGGGCTCCTAGCGGGGGGCACAGATACGCAGTATTTT. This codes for CASSLGLLAGGTDTQYF.

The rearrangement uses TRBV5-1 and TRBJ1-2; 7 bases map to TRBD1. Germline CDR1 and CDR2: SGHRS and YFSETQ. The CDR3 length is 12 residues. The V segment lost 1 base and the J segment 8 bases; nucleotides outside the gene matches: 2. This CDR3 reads CASSLTGEGYTF. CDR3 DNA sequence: TGCGCCAGCAGCTTGACAGGGGAAGGCTACACCTTC.

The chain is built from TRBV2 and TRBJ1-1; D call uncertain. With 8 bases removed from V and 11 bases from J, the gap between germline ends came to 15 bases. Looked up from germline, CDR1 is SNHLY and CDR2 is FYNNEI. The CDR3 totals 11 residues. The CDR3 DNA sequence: TGTGCCAGCCGTAGTGAATCGAGTGCTTTCTTT. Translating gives CASRSESSAFF.

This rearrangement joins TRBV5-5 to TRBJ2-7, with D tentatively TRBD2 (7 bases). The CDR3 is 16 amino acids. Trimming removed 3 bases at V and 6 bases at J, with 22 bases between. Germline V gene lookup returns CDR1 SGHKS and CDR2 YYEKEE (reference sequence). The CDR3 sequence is CASSWGAGGGGSEQYF. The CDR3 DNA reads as TGTGCCAGCAGCTGGGGGGCCGGCGGGGGAGGTAGCGAGCAGTACTTC.

The CDR3 DNA reads TGTGCCAGCAGCCGTAAACGGACAGTGAGCGAAAAACTGTTTTTT. Its translation: CASSRKRTVSEKLFF. The chain uses TRBV6-5 and TRBJ1-4, with a weak D call TRBD1 (6 bases). Trimming removed 6 bases from V and 8 bases from J, with 19 bases in between. CDR3 length equals 15 residues. CDR1 and CDR2 from the germline V gene are MNHEY and SVGAGI.

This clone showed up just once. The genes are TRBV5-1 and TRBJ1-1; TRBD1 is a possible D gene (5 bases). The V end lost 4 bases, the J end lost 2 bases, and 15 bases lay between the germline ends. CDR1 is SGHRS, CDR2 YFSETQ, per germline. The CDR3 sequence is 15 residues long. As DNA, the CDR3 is TGCGCCAGCAGCCCGGGACCTACCCCTAACACTGAAGCTTTCTTT. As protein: CASSPGPTPNTEAFF.

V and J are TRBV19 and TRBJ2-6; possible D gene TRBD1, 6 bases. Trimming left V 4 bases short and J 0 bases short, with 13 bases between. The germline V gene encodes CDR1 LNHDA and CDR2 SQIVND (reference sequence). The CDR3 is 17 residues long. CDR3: CASSKTGHSSGANVLTF. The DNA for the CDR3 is TGTGCCAGTAGTAAGACGGGACATAGCTCTGGGGCCAACGTCCTGACTTTC. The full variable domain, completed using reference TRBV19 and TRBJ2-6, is DGGITQSPKYLFRKEGQNVTLSCEQNLNHDAMYWYRQDPGQGLRLIYYSQIVNDFQKGDIAEGYSVSREKKESFPLTVTSAQKNPTAFYLCASSKTGHSSGANVLTFGAGSRLTVL.